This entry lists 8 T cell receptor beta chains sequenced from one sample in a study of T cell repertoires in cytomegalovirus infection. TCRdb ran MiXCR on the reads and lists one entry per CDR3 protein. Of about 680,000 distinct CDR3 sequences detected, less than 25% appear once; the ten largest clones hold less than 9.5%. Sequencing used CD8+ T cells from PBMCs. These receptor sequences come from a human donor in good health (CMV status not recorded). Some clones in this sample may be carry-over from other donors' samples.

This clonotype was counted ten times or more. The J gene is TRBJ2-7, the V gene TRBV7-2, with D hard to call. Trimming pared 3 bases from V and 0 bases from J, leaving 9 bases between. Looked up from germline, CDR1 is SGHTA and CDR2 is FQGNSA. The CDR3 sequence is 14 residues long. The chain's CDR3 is CASSLVGLSYEQYV. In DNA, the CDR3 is TGTGCCAGCAGCTTGGTTGGGCTCTCCTACGAGCAGTACGTC.

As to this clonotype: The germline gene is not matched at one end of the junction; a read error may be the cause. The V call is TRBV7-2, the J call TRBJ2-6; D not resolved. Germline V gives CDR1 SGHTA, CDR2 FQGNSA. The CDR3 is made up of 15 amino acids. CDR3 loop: CASSFRSSGSNVLTF. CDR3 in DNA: TGTGCCAGCAGCTTTAGGAGCTCTGGGTCCAACGTCCTGACTTTC.

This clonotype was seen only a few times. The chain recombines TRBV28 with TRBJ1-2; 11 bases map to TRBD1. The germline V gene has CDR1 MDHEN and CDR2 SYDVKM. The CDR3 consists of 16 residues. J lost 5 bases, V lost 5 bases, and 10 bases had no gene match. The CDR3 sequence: CASSGGWTGGKYGYTF. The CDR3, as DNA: TGTGCCAGCAGTGGGGGGTGGACAGGGGGCAAGTATGGCTACACCTTC.

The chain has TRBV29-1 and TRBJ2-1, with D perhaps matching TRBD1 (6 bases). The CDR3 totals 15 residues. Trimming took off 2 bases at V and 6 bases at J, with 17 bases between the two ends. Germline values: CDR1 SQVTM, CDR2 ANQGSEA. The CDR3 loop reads CSVEHGYRDTNEQFF. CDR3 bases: TGCAGCGTTGAACACGGATACCGGGACACCAATGAGCAGTTCTTC.

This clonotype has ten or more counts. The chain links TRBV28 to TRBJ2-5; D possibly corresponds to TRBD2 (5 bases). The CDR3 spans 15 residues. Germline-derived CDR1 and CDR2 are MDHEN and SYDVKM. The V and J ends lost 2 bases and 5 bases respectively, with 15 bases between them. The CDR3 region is CASSLRALLEETQYF. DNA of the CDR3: TGTGCCAGCAGTTTACGGGCCTTACTAGAGGAGACCCAGTACTTC.

CDR3 coding DNA: TGCAGCGTCCACAGGGGTTATGGCTACACCTTC. Its protein product is CSVHRGYGYTF. This rearrangement joins TRBV29-1 to TRBJ1-2, with TRBD1 matching over 7 bases. J gave up 5 bases and V 6 bases, and 3 bases lay outside the gene matches. The germline V gene has CDR1 SQVTM and CDR2 ANQGSEA. CDR3 length equals 11 residues.

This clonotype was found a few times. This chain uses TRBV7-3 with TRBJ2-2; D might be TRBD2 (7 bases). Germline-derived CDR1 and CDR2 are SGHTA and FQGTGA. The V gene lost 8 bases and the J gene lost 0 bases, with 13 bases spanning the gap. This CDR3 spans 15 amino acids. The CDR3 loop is CASSEGGPNTGELFF. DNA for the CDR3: TGTGCCAGCTCAGAGGGGGGGCCGAACACCGGGGAGCTGTTTTTT.

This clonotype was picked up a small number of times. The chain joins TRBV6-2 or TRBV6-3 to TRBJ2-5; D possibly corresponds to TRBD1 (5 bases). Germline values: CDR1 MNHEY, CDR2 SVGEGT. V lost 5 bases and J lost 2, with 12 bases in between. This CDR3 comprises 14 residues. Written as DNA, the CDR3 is TGTGCCAGCAGTCCAGGGTTAACTCAAGAGACCCAGTACTTC. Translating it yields CASSPGLTQETQYF.